The rows below give T cell receptor beta chains drawn from one sample of a study of blood T cells in healthy people across ages. TCRdb used MiXCR to reprocess the 5' RACE reads, holding one entry per CDR3 protein. Altogether about 930,000 distinct CDR3 sequences are present, roughly 29% being singletons, with the ten largest covering about 9.4%. The same sample was also studied in work on T cells of mothers and their children.

Sequencing was performed on blood. The receptors shown here come from a woman aged 35 to 49 in good health. CDR3s include the opening cysteine and the closing phenylalanine or tryptophan. Fields, in order: clone size, CDR3 length, J gene, D gene, V gene, CDR3 DNA, CDR3 protein. The D gene is left open where the match is weak. Where a row states a size, it is once, few, many or the class of an expanded clone; other rows omit it.

>.|15|TRBJ1-5|TRBD1|TRBV5-5
TGTGCCAGCAGCGAAAGACAGGGTAGCAATCAGCCCCAGCATTTT
CASSERQGSNQPQHF
>.|13|TRBJ1-1|.|TRBV29-1
TGCAGCGTGAGGGACCCAGCGAACACTGAAGCTTTCTTT
CSVRDPANTEAFF
>many|15|TRBJ2-7|TRBD1|TRBV28
TGTGCCAGCAGTTCACCGGGACAGGGGAGGGATAGGCAGTACTTC
CASSSPGQGRDRQYF
>few|17|TRBJ2-7|TRBD1|TRBV3-1
TGTGCCAGCAGCCAAGGGGCACCCGGGACAGGGGAAAACGAGCAGTACTTC
CASSQGAPGTGENEQYF
>.|13|TRBJ1-1|.|TRBV20-1
TGCAGTGCTGGGGGAGGTGGGCGTTTGGCGGCTTTCTTT
CSAGGGGRLAAFF
>few|16|TRBJ2-1|TRBD1|TRBV20-1
TGCAGTGCTAGAGATCCGAGACAGGGGAACGACAATGAGCAGTTCTTC
CSARDPRQGNDNEQFF
>.|17|TRBJ2-1|TRBD1|TRBV7-8
TGTGCCAGCAGCAAAGACGACAGGGCAGGGTCCTACAATGAGCAGTTCTTC
CASSKDDRAGSYNEQFF
>.|15|TRBJ1-2|.|TRBV12-3/TRBV12-4
TGTGCCAGCAGTGGACGGGACCGAACTAACTATGGCTACACCTTC
CASSGRDRTNYGYTF
>few|15|TRBJ1-1|.|TRBV11-1
TGTGCCAGCAGCCCTACCGATGACGGCCACACTGAAGCTTTCTTT
CASSPTDDGHTEAFF
>many|11|TRBJ2-1|.|TRBV10-3
TGTGCCATCACAAGGGGGAATGAGCAGTTCTTC
CAITRGNEQFF
>.|14|TRBJ1-2|.|TRBV7-6
TGTGCCAGCACCAACACCGGGATCTACTATGGCTACACCTTC
CASTNTGIYYGYTF
>.|14|TRBJ1-1|.|TRBV29-1
TGCAGCGGGGACCTCAGCGGGGGGAACACTGAAGCTTTCTTT
CSGDLSGGNTEAFF
>.|16|TRBJ1-6|TRBD1|TRBV18
TGTGCCAGCTCACCAGGACAGGCCTCCTATAATTCACCCCTCCACTTT
CASSPGQASYNSPLHF
>many|16|TRBJ2-5|.|TRBV11-2
TGTGCCAGCAGCCTCTTAGGACGGGTAATCCGTGAGACCCAGTACTTC
CASSLLGRVIRETQYF
>.|15|TRBJ2-5|.|TRBV5-1
TGCGCCAGCAGCTTGGCCACTAGCTTAGGGGAGACCCAGTACTTC
CASSLATSLGETQYF
>.|15|TRBJ1-1|TRBD1|TRBV6-4
TGTGCCAGCAGTCCGACAGGGGGCTATAACACTGAAGCTTTCTTT
CASSPTGGYNTEAFF
>.|14|TRBJ1-5|.|TRBV24-1
TGTGCCGCCAGTGCAGCAGGGTCCGGTCAGCCCCAGCATTTT
CAASAAGSGQPQHF
>few|15|TRBJ2-3|.|TRBV6-2/TRBV6-3
TGTGCCAGCAGTTTCCCCAGGCATGGGACAGATACGCAGTATTTT
CASSFPRHGTDTQYF
>.|16|TRBJ2-6|.|TRBV9
TGTGCCAGCAACCCGACGGGGTTTCCTGGGGCCAACGTCCTGACTTTC
CASNPTGFPGANVLTF
>few|12|TRBJ2-7|TRBD1|TRBV20-1
TGCAGTGCGGGACAGGGACGGCGCGAGCAGTACTTC
CSAGQGRREQYF
>once|16|TRBJ2-5|TRBD1|TRBV27
TGTGCCAGCACCCCAGGTGGGACAGGGGTCCAAGAGACCCAGTACTTC
CASTPGGTGVQETQYF
>.|15|TRBJ2-7|.|TRBV28
TGTGCCAGCTCATACAACTGGGAAGGTAATTACGAGCAGTACTTC
CASSYNWEGNYEQYF
>.|15|TRBJ2-7|TRBD1|TRBV28
TGTGCCAGCAGACCCGGGACAGTCCCTCCCTACGAGCAGTACTTC
CASRPGTVPPYEQYF
>.|13|TRBJ2-7|.|TRBV12-3/TRBV12-4
TGTGCCAGCAGCTATGACATCTCCTACGAGCAGTACTTC
CASSYDISYEQYF
>many|15|TRBJ2-7|.|TRBV6-1
TGTGCCAGCAGTTTTTCCGGGACTGCCCCCTACGAGCAGTACTTC
CASSFSGTAPYEQYF
>.|13|TRBJ2-7|.|TRBV2
TGTGCCAGCAGTGACACCGACTCCTACGAGCAGTACTTC
CASSDTDSYEQYF
>many|13|TRBJ2-7|.|TRBV20-1
TGCAGTGCTAGTCCCGGACTTAACTACGAGCAGTACTTC
CSASPGLNYEQYF
>.|14|TRBJ2-1|TRBD2|TRBV3-1
TGTGCCAGCAGCCAAGTTGGCGGGGGGGGACGACAGTTCTTC
CASSQVGGGGRQFF
>many|15|TRBJ1-1|.|TRBV5-5
TGTGCCAGCAGCTACTTAGGGGGAGCGTACACTGAAGCTTTCTTT
CASSYLGGAYTEAFF
>.|14|TRBJ2-3|TRBD2|TRBV20-1
TGCAGTGCTTTAGCGGGAGTAAAGACAGATACGCAGTATTTT
CSALAGVKTDTQYF
>few|14|TRBJ2-7|.|TRBV20-1
TGCAGTGCTAGAGATTGGGGGAGTGCCTACGAGCAGTACTTC
CSARDWGSAYEQYF
>few|16|TRBJ1-5|TRBD1|TRBV12-3/TRBV12-4
TGTGCCAGCAGTGCCAAACCCGGGACAGGGGCTTCGTCCCAGCATTTT
CASSAKPGTGASSQHF
>.|15|TRBJ1-2|TRBD1|TRBV12-3/TRBV12-4
TGTGCCAGCAGTTCTTGGACAGGGGCAAACTATGGCTACACCTTC
CASSSWTGANYGYTF
>.|16|TRBJ1-3|.|TRBV7-2
TGTGCCAGCAGCTCCTACAGGCTCACCTCTGGAAACACCATATATTTT
CASSSYRLTSGNTIYF
>few|16|TRBJ1-5|.|TRBV7-2
TGTGCCAGCAGCTTAGAACCCGGCTCTAGCAATCAGCCCCAGCATTTT
CASSLEPGSSNQPQHF
>many|14|TRBJ2-3|.|TRBV29-1
TGCAGCGTCAAAAAGGCGGGCAGCACAGATACGCAGTATTTT
CSVKKAGSTDTQYF
>many|13|TRBJ2-5|.|TRBV7-9
TGTGCCAGCAGCGCTCCGGGGGTTGAGACCCAGTACTTC
CASSAPGVETQYF
>.|16|TRBJ2-4|.|TRBV6-1
TGTGCCAGCAATGAAGGTGCAGGATTAGCCAAAAACATTCAGTACTTC
CASNEGAGLAKNIQYF
>.|14|TRBJ2-3|TRBD2|TRBV12-3/TRBV12-4
TGTGCCACCTCCGCGGGGGGCAGCACAGATGCGCAGTATTTT
CATSAGGSTDAQYF
>few|13|TRBJ1-1|.|TRBV29-1
TGCAGCGTTGAAGACCCCCGGCTTCTAGAAGCTTTCTTT
CSVEDPRLLEAFF
>few|15|TRBJ1-2|.|TRBV4-1
TGCGCCAGCAGCCAAGAAACCACCTATATAGCTGGCTACACCTTC
CASSQETTYIAGYTF
>few|14|TRBJ2-6|.|TRBV20-1
TGCAGTGCTAGCCAGGGTGCTGGGGCCAACGTCCTGACTTTC
CSASQGAGANVLTF